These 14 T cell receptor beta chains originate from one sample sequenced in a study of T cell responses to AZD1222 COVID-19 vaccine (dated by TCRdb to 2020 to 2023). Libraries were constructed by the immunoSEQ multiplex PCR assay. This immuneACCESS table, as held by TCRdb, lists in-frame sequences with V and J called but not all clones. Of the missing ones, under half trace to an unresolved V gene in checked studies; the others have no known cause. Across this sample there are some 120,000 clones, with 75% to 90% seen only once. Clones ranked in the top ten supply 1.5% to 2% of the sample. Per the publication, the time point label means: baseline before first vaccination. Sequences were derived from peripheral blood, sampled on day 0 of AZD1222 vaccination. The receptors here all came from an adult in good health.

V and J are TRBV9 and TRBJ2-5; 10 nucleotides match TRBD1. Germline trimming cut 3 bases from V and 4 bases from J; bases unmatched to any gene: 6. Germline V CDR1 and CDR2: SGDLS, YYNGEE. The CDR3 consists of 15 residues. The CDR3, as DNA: TGTGCCAGCAGCGCCCAAAGGACAGGGGGAGAGACCCAGTACTTC. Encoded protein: CASSAQRTGGETQYF.

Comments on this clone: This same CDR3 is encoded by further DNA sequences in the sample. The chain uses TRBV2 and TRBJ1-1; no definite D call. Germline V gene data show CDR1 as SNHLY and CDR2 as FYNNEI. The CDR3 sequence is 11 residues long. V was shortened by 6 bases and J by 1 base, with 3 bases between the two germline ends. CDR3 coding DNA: TGTGCCAGCAGGGGGAACACTGAAGCTTTCTTT. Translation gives CASRGNTEAFF.

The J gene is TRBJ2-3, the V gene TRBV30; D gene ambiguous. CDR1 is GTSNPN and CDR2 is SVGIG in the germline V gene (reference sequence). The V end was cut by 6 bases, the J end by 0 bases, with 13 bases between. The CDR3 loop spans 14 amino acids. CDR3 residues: CACTMGPSTDTQYF. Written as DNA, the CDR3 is TGTGCCTGTACAATGGGCCCAAGCACAGATACGCAGTATTTT.

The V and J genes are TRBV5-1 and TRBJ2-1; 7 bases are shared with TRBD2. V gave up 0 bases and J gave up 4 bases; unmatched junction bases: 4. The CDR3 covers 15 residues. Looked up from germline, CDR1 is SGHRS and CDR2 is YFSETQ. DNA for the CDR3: TGCGCCAGCAGCTTGGGGCTAGCGGTTTACAATGAGCAGTTCTTC. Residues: CASSLGLAVYNEQFF.

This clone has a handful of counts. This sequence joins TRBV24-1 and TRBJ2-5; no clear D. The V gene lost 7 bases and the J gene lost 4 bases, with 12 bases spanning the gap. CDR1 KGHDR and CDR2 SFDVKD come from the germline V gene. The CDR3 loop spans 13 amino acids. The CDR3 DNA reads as TGTGCCACCAGGGATCAGGCCGGAGAGACCCAGTACTTC. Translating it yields CATRDQAGETQYF.

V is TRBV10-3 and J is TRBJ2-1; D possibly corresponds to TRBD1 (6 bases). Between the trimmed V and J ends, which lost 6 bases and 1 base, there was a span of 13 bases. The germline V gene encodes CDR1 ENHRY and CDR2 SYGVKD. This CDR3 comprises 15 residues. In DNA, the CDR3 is TGTGCCATCAGGGACACAGGGTCTTCCTACAATGAGCAGTTCTTC. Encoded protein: CAIRDTGSSYNEQFF.

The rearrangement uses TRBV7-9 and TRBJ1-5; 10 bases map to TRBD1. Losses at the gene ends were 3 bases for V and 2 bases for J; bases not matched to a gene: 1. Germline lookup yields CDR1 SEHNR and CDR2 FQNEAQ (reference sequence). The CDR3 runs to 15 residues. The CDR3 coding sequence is TGTGCCAGCAGCTTTGGGACAGGGGGCAATCAGCCCCAGCATTTT. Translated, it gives CASSFGTGGNQPQHF.

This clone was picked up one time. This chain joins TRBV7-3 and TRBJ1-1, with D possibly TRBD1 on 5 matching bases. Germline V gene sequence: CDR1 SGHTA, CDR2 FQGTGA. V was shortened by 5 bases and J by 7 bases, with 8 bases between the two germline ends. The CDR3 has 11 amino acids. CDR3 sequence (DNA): TGTGCCAGCAGCCAGGGCCTTGAAGCTTTCTTT. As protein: CASSQGLEAFF. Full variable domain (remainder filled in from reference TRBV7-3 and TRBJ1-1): GAGVSQTPSNKVTEKGKYVELRCDPISGHTALYWYRQSLGQGPEFLIYFQGTGAADDSGLPNDRFFAVRPEGSVSTLKIQRTERGDSAVYLCASSQGLEAFFGQGTRLTVV.

CDR3: CASSLDGRRDGYTF. For the CDR3, the DNA is TGTGCCAGCAGCTTAGATGGCCGGAGGGATGGCTACACCTTC. The chain couples TRBV7-3 to TRBJ1-2; no firm D call. The germline V and J ends were trimmed by 2 bases and 6 bases, with 13 bases remaining between them. The length of the CDR3 is 14 residues. Germline loops: CDR1 SGHTA, CDR2 FQGTGA.

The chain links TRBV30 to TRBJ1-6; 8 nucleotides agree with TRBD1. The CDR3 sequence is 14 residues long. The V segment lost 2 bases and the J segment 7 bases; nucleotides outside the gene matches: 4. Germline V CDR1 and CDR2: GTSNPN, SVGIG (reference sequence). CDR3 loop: CAWSYRQGNSPLHF. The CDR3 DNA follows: TGTGCCTGGAGTTACCGACAGGGGAATTCACCCCTCCACTTT.

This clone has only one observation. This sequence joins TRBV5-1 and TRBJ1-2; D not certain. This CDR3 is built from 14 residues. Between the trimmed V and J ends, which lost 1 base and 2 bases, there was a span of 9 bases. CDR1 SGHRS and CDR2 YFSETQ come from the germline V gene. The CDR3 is CASSLSAVNYGYTF. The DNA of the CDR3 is TGCGCCAGCAGCTTGTCGGCAGTCAACTATGGCTACACCTTC.

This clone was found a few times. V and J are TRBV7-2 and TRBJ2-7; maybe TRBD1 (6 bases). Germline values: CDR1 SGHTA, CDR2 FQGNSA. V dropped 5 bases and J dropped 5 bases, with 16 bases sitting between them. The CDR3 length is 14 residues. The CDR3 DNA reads TGTGCCAGCAGCAGACTACAGGGAAGCGACGAGCAGTACTTC. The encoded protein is CASSRLQGSDEQYF. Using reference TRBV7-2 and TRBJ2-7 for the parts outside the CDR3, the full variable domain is GAGVSQSPSNKVTEKGKDVELRCDPISGHTALYWYRQSLGQGLEFLIYFQGNSAPDKSGLPSDRFSAERTGGSVSTLTIQRTQQEDSAVYLCASSRLQGSDEQYFGPGTRLTVT.

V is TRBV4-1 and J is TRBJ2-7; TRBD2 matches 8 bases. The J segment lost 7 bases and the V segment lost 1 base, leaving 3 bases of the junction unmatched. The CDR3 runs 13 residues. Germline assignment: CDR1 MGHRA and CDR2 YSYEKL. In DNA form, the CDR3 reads TGCGCCAGCAGCCAAGTCCCTAGCGGGGAGCAGTACTTC. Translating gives CASSQVPSGEQYF.

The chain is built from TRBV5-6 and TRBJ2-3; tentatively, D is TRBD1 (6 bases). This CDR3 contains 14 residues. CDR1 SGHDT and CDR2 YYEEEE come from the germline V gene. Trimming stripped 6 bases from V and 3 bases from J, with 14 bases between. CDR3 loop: CASNLRGSTDTQYF. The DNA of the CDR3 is TGTGCCAGCAACCTAAGGGGGAGTACAGATACGCAGTATTTT.